These 32 T cell receptor beta chains came from one sample sequenced in a study of T cells in Graves' hyperthyroidism and ophthalmopathy. The investigators amplified TCR beta CDR3 regions from RNA transcripts. With the HTBI primer set, the TCR CDR3 went through a first round of RT-PCR. Each CDR3 protein is one row after TCRdb ran MiXCR on the multiplex PCR reads. The sample consists of about 400,000 distinct CDR3 sequences, about 14% of them appearing once. Sequencing used blood. The receptors shown here come from a man aged 45 to 65 with Graves' ophthalmopathy.

At least ten counts were recorded for this clonotype. The chain links TRBV30 to TRBJ1-1; D remains unclear. From germline, CDR1 is GTSNPN and CDR2 SVGIG (reference sequence). The CDR3 loop spans 13 amino acids. The germline V and J ends were trimmed by 1 base and 1 base, with 7 bases remaining between them. The CDR3 reads CAWSALENTEAFF. The CDR3 DNA follows: TGTGCCTGGAGTGCTTTAGAGAACACTGAAGCTTTCTTT.

This chain joins TRBV5-1 and TRBJ2-5; the match to TRBD1 covers 12 bases. Germline V gene lookup returns CDR1 SGHRS and CDR2 YFSETQ. CDR3 size: 16 residues. Trimming cost V 0 bases and J 5 bases; bases outside gene matches: 5. The CDR3 reads CASSLAGQGAGETQYF. The CDR3 bases are TGCGCCAGCAGCTTGGCGGGACAGGGGGCCGGGGAGACCCAGTACTTC.

This clonotype was observed many times. The rearrangement uses TRBV9 and TRBJ2-5, with 12 bases identical to TRBD2. Looked up from germline, CDR1 is SGDLS and CDR2 is YYNGEE. The CDR3 loop spans 16 amino acids. The V gene end was trimmed by 3 bases and the J gene end by 2 bases; junction bases not matched to a gene: 5. CDR3 residues: CASSATSGRGQETQYF. The CDR3 coding sequence is TGTGCCAGCAGCGCGACTAGCGGGAGAGGGCAAGAGACCCAGTACTTC.

This clonotype was detected ten times or more. The chain employs TRBV3-1 and TRBJ1-5, with TRBD1 matching 8 bases. This CDR3 has 15 residues. After removal of 5 bases from V and 2 bases from J, the junction contained 5 bases not matched to a gene. Germline assignment: CDR1 LGHDT and CDR2 YNNKEL (reference sequence). The CDR3 nucleotides read TGTGCCAGCAGCTTGACAGGGGATCGCAATCAGCCCCAGCATTTT. Translating gives CASSLTGDRNQPQHF. The full variable domain, rest sourced from reference TRBV3-1 and TRBJ1-5, is DTAVSQTPKYLVTQMGNDKSIKCEQNLGHDTMYWYKQDSKKFLKIMFSYNNKELIINETVPNRFSPKSPDKAHLNLHINSLELGDSAVYFCASSLTGDRNQPQHFGDGTRLSIL.

This clonotype was seen repeatedly, ten times or more. CDR3 coding DNA: TGCAGCGCCATCCCGGGACTAGCGGCTAGCACAGATACGCAGTATTTT. Amino acid sequence: CSAIPGLAASTDTQYF. The chain links TRBV29-1 to TRBJ2-3; 11 positions agree with TRBD2. CDR3 size: 16 residues. Germline V gives CDR1 SQVTM, CDR2 ANQGSEA. The J segment lost 0 bases and the V segment lost 7 bases, leaving 9 bases of the junction unmatched.

A remark on this clonotype: At one end the junction does not follow the germline gene, possibly because of a read error. The V gene is TRBV9, the J gene TRBJ2-2; D gene uncertain. This CDR3 is 16 amino acids long. Germline lookup yields CDR1 SGDLS and CDR2 YYNGEE. The CDR3 spells CAGSVELGSNTGELFF. The CDR3 DNA follows: TGTGCCGGCAGCGTAGAGTTGGGGTCGAACACCGGGGAGCTGTTTTTT.

This clonotype occurred a few times. The V and J genes are TRBV6-1 and TRBJ1-2; 10 positions agree with TRBD1. With V trimmed by 5 bases and J by 3 bases, 3 bases remained unmatched. In germline, CDR1 is MNHNS, CDR2 SASEGT. This CDR3 is 14 amino acids long. The CDR3 sequence is CASSWTGGDYGYTF. CDR3 nucleotide sequence: TGTGCCAGCAGTTGGACAGGGGGAGACTATGGCTACACCTTC.

This clonotype was detected ten times or more. The chain joins TRBV12-3 or TRBV12-4 to TRBJ2-1; 8 bases match TRBD2. The CDR3 is 15 residues long. V shed 5 bases and J 8 bases; nucleotides not matched to a gene: 11. The CDR3 DNA sequence: TGTGCCAGCAGTACAAGCGGGAGACCGGCTGATGAGCAGTTCTTC. Encoded protein: CASSTSGRPADEQFF.

This clonotype was recorded a few times. A much larger clone sits a single nucleotide away, making a read error possible. The chain uses TRBV7-8 and TRBJ1-2, with TRBD1 identical over 9 bases. Looked up from germline, CDR1 is SGHVS and CDR2 is FQNEAQ. This CDR3 has 15 residues. The CDR3, as DNA: TGTGCCAGCAGCTCGAGGACAGGGGAGAACTATGGCTCCACCTTC. This encodes CASSSRTGENYGSTF.

The chain recombines TRBV27 with TRBJ1-2; D ambiguous. The CDR3 is made up of 13 amino acids. V lost 4 bases, J lost 0 bases, and 6 bases lay in between. Germline CDR1 MNHEY, CDR2 SMNVEV (reference sequence). The CDR3 is CASSSPTNYGYTF. DNA for the CDR3: TGTGCCAGCAGTTCCCCAACTAACTATGGCTACACCTTC.

The rearrangement links TRBV12-3 or TRBV12-4 to TRBJ2-1; TRBD2 agrees at 10 bases. This CDR3 is 14 amino acids long. J lost 11 bases, V lost 4 bases, and 8 bases had no gene match. CDR3 nucleotide sequence: TGTGCCAGCAGTTATTTTGAAGCGGGAGGGAAGCAGTTCTTC. Encoded protein: CASSYFEAGGKQFF.

CDR3 amino acids: CASSKSGPSYNEQFF. CDR3 sequence (DNA): TGTGCCAGCAGCAAAAGCGGGCCTTCCTACAATGAGCAGTTCTTC. The chain links TRBV9 to TRBJ2-1; TRBD2 might be the D (6 bases). Germline-derived CDR1 and CDR2 are SGDLS and YYNGEE. The length of the CDR3 is 15 residues. With 4 bases removed from V and 1 base from J, the gap between germline ends came to 12 bases.

The chain uses TRBV2 and TRBJ2-7; D uncertain. This CDR3 contains 12 residues. V lost 5 bases to trimming and J lost 1 base, with 6 bases between them. CDR1 is SNHLY, CDR2 FYNNEI, per germline. In DNA form, the CDR3 reads TGTGCCAGCAGTACAGAGTCCTACGAGCAGTACTTC. Amino acid sequence: CASSTESYEQYF.

This sequence joins TRBV7-9 and TRBJ2-1; 8 positions agree with TRBD1. CDR1 and CDR2 from the germline V gene are SEHNR and FQNEAQ (reference sequence). Unmatched junction bases numbered 9, after V lost 5 bases and J lost 6 bases. The CDR3 runs to 15 residues. The CDR3 nucleotides read TGTGCCAGCAGCACAAAAATCACAGGGGGCAATGAGCAGTTCTTC. Its protein product is CASSTKITGGNEQFF.

At least ten counts were recorded for this clonotype. The chain employs TRBV9 and TRBJ1-2, with TRBD1 matching over 12 bases. Trimming cost V 6 bases and J 6 bases; bases outside gene matches: 9. This CDR3 comprises 15 residues. CDR1 is SGDLS and CDR2 is YYNGEE in the germline V gene. CDR3 protein: CASTATGTGGHGYTF. As DNA, the CDR3 is TGTGCCAGCACCGCTACCGGGACAGGGGGCCATGGCTACACCTTC.

V gene TRBV7-2 combines with J gene TRBJ2-7; D may be TRBD1 (6 bases). The CDR3 loop spans 17 amino acids. The V and J ends lost 5 bases and 4 bases respectively, with 24 bases between them. Germline V lookup: CDR1 SGHTA, CDR2 FQGNSA. The CDR3 region is CASSLEVGSGASYEQYF. CDR3 nucleotide sequence: TGTGCCAGCAGCCTTGAGGTCGGCTCAGGGGCTTCTTACGAGCAGTACTTC.

Many counts were recorded for this clonotype. The CDR3 coding sequence is TGCAGTGCTACCGCTCCGACAGGGTTGAACACTGAAGCTTTCTTT. Translating gives CSATAPTGLNTEAFF. The chain couples TRBV20-1 to TRBJ1-1, with TRBD1 identical over 7 bases. This CDR3 contains 15 residues. The V gene end was trimmed by 4 bases and the J gene end by 0 bases; junction bases not matched to a gene: 8. CDR1 is DFQATT and CDR2 is SNEGSKA in the germline V gene (reference sequence).

This clonotype came up many times. The genes are TRBV7-9 and TRBJ1-6; D ambiguous. CDR3 length: 17 residues. Germline-derived CDR1 and CDR2 are SEHNR and FQNEAQ (reference sequence). V lost 1 base, J lost 9 bases, and 19 bases lay in between. CDR3 nucleotides: TGTGCCAGCAGCTTAGGAGGGTTGAATCGAGGGAGTTCACCCCTCCACTTT. It translates to CASSLGGLNRGSSPLHF.

This clonotype occurred many times. J is TRBJ2-7 and V is TRBV5-1; TRBD1 or TRBD2 may be the D gene (5 bases each). The V gene lost 0 bases and the J gene lost 6 bases, with 10 bases spanning the gap. Germline V lookup: CDR1 SGHRS, CDR2 YFSETQ. The CDR3 runs to 13 residues. In DNA, the CDR3 is TGCGCCAGCAGCTTGGGGGGGAGTAGCGAGCAGTACTTC. Residues: CASSLGGSSEQYF.

In this sample, this clonotype turned up a few times. V gene TRBV7-9 combines with J gene TRBJ1-1; TRBD1 is a possible D gene (6 bases). Deletions cut 5 bases from V and 3 bases from J, with 13 bases between. Germline CDR1 SEHNR, CDR2 FQNEAQ (reference sequence). This CDR3 comprises 14 residues. CDR3 residues: CASSRFRGHTEAFF. In nucleotides, the CDR3 is TGTGCCAGCAGCCGCTTCAGGGGCCACACTGAAGCTTTCTTT.

The chain combines TRBV7-8 with TRBJ2-1; 8 bases are a match to TRBD2. CDR1 is SGHVS and CDR2 is FQNEAQ in the germline V gene. The J segment lost 10 bases and the V segment lost 1 base, leaving 12 bases of the junction unmatched. The CDR3 is 16 residues long. This CDR3 reads CASSLVFSGGSDEQFF. The CDR3 DNA reads TGTGCCAGCAGCTTAGTATTTTCGGGAGGGTCAGACGAGCAGTTCTTC.

Only a few counts were recorded for this clonotype. The chain employs TRBV12-3 or TRBV12-4 and TRBJ1-3; D is uncertain. V was pared by 2 bases and J by 4 bases, with 15 bases between. The CDR3 has 16 residues. CDR3 nucleotides: TGTGCCAGCAGTTTATTTTCCCCCATGCGGGGAAACACCATATATTTT. Residues: CASSLFSPMRGNTIYF.

V usage is TRBV20-1 and J usage is TRBJ2-3; a possible D gene is TRBD2 (6 bases). The CDR3 contains 15 residues. V lost 2 bases and J 0 bases, leaving 12 bases between the germline ends. Germline values: CDR1 DFQATT, CDR2 SNEGSKA (reference sequence). The CDR3 DNA reads as TGCAGTGCTAGATGGTCCGGACTAAGCACAGATACGCAGTATTTT. Protein sequence: CSARWSGLSTDTQYF.

V usage is TRBV24-1 and J usage is TRBJ2-1; TRBD2 matches 7 bases. The CDR3 length is 13 residues. With 9 bases clipped from V and 8 bases from J, the junction kept 9 bases outside the gene matches. The germline CDR1 and CDR2 sequences are KGHDR and SFDVKD. DNA for the CDR3: TGTGCCACCGGGGGAGGGGACGTTTATGAGCAGTTCTTC. Amino acid sequence: CATGGGDVYEQFF.

This clonotype was observed at least ten times. This chain uses TRBV30 with TRBJ2-6; D might be TRBD2 (6 bases). Germline CDR1 GTSNPN, CDR2 SVGIG (reference sequence). The V end was cut by 5 bases, the J end by 2 bases, with 10 bases between. This CDR3 is built from 14 residues. CDR3 nucleotide sequence: TGTGCCTGGGCCGCGGGAACTGGGGCCAACGTCCTGACTTTC. Translated, it gives CAWAAGTGANVLTF. Full variable domain (remainder filled in from reference TRBV30 and TRBJ2-6): SQTIHQWPATLVQPVGSPLSLECTVEGTSNPNLYWYRQAAGRGLQLLFYSVGIGQISSEVPQNLSASRPQDRQFILSSKKLLLSDSGFYLCAWAAGTGANVLTFGAGSRLTVL.

The CDR3 DNA reads as TGCAGTACCCCGGGACTAGCCCCCCGGGAGCAGTTCTTC. Protein product: CSTPGLAPREQFF. This chain connects TRBV20-1 to TRBJ2-1, with TRBD2 identical over 9 bases. The V segment lost 8 bases and the J segment 10 bases; nucleotides outside the gene matches: 12. CDR1 and CDR2 from the germline V gene are DFQATT and SNEGSKA (reference sequence). The CDR3 covers 13 residues.

Ten or more counts support this clonotype. This rearrangement joins TRBV20-1 to TRBJ1-1; D not resolved. From germline, CDR1 is DFQATT and CDR2 SNEGSKA (reference sequence). The CDR3 covers 16 residues. V was clipped by 6 bases and J by 0 bases, with 20 bases between them. CDR3 in DNA: TGCAGTGCGAGACCGGGATCGTTACCCATGAACACTGAAGCTTTCTTT. Encoded protein: CSARPGSLPMNTEAFF.

This clonotype has a count of ten or more. The rearrangement joins TRBV5-1 to TRBJ2-7; 7 nucleotides line up with TRBD2. Germline V lookup: CDR1 SGHRS, CDR2 YFSETQ. CDR3 length: 14 residues. The V gene end was trimmed by 5 bases and the J gene end by 5 bases; junction bases not matched to a gene: 10. CDR3 region: CASRVSGLNNEQYF. The CDR3 bases are TGCGCCAGCAGAGTTTCGGGACTAAACAACGAGCAGTACTTC.

This clonotype was found many times. The rearrangement joins TRBV2 to TRBJ2-2, with D tentatively TRBD2 (6 bases). Trimming pared 5 bases from V and 5 bases from J, leaving 15 bases between. The CDR3 extends over 15 amino acids. Germline V lookup: CDR1 SNHLY, CDR2 FYNNEI. The CDR3: CASSTKDGGTGELFF. CDR3 bases: TGTGCCAGCAGTACTAAGGACGGAGGGACCGGGGAGCTGTTTTTT. The whole variable domain, filled in from reference TRBV2 and TRBJ2-2, reads EPEVTQTPSHQVTQMGQEVILRCVPISNHLYFYWYRQILGQKVEFLVSFYNNEISEKSEIFDDQFSVERPDGSNFTLKIRSTKLEDSAMYFCASSTKDGGTGELFFGEGSRLTVL.

The rearrangement uses TRBV7-9 and TRBJ2-2; 7 positions match TRBD1. This CDR3 spans 16 amino acids. V shed 5 bases and J 6 bases; nucleotides not matched to a gene: 12. Germline V gene data show CDR1 as SEHNR and CDR2 as FQNEAQ (reference sequence). CDR3 sequence: CASSPTGAGSAGELFF. The CDR3 nucleotides are TGTGCCAGCAGCCCCACAGGGGCGGGTAGCGCCGGGGAGCTGTTTTTT. Full variable domain (rest looked up from reference TRBV7-9 and TRBJ2-2): DTGVSQNPRHKITKRGQNVTFRCDPISEHNRLYWYRQTLGQGPEFLTYFQNEAQLEKSRLLSDRFSAERPKGSFSTLEIQRTEQGDSAMYLCASSPTGAGSAGELFFGEGSRLTVL.

This chain uses TRBV2 with TRBJ2-7, with 9 bases matching TRBD2. CDR1 and CDR2 (germline): SNHLY, FYNNEI. Losses at the gene ends were 5 bases for V and 9 bases for J; bases not matched to a gene: 11. CDR3 size: 14 residues. CDR3 bases: TGTGCCAGCAGTTTGGGACTAGCTAGAGTCGGGCAGTACTTC. Translated, it gives CASSLGLARVGQYF.

The sample holds a few counts of this clonotype. V usage is TRBV9 and J usage is TRBJ2-5; D remains unclear. Germline lookup yields CDR1 SGDLS and CDR2 YYNGEE. CDR3 length: 13 amino acids. V lost 4 bases and J 10 bases, leaving 17 bases between the germline ends. CDR3 nucleotide sequence: TGTGCCAGCAGCCCCTCAGCCGGCGATTTCCAGTACTTC. As protein: CASSPSAGDFQYF. Full variable domain (missing parts from reference TRBV9 and TRBJ2-5): DSGVTQTPKHLITATGQRVTLRCSPRSGDLSVYWYQQSLDQGLQFLIQYYNGEERAKGNILERFSAQQFPDLHSELNLSSLELGDSALYFCASSPSAGDFQYFGPGTRLLVL.